The T cell receptor beta chain under discussion was sequenced for a study of blood T cell repertoires in COVID-19. Across the study: Sites in the United States, Italy and Spain provided acute and convalescent COVID-19 samples. The cDNA or gDNA used as material had been derived from T cells, B-cell-depleted T cells, or PBMCs.

In its sample, this clone was seen once. Authors' methods: Reference gene primers were amplified, and this amplification served to estimate nucleated cell counts. Libraries were prepared by immunoSEQ multiplex PCR; TCRdb keeps only in-frame clonotypes and omits some of them. V, J and clone size derive from that table, while D and trimming were established from the DNA sequence. This table holds 88,000 or so clones, around 81% found once. This CDR3 region has 15 residues. V dropped 3 bases and J dropped 10; count of bases not matched to a gene: 14. Germline-derived CDR1 and CDR2 are DFQATT and SNEGSKA (reference sequence).

The sequencing sample was made of peripheral blood. The chain combines TRBV20-1 with TRBJ2-5; TRBD2 matches 10 bases. This clonotype was obtained from a human donor in a cohort sampled during active COVID-19. The CDR3 nucleotides read TGCAGTGCTAGTTCCCTAGCGGGGGAGGAAGGGGGCCAGTACTTC. Encoded protein: CSASSLAGEEGGQYF.